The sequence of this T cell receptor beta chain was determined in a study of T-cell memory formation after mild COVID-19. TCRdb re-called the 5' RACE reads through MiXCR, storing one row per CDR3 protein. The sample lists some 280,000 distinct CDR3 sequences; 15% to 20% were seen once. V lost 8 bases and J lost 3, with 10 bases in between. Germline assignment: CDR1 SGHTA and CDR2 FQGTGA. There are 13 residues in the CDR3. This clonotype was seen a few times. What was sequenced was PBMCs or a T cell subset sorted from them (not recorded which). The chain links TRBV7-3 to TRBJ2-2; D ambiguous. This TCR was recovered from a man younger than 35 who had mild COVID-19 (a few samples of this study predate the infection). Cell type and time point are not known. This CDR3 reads CASGQTYTGELFF. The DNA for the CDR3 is TGTGCCAGCGGGCAGACCTACACCGGGGAGCTGTTTTTT.